The 9 T cell receptor beta chains reported below all come from one sample, sequenced in a study of OX40 agonist ivuxolimab in advanced cancers. The protocol was immunoSEQ multiplex PCR, while the TCRdb copy is restricted to in-frame clones and leaves out a portion. The data hold approximately 99,000 clones, with less than 90% observed a single time. Specimen: CD4+ or CD8+ T cells sorted from blood, collected in a trial of the OX40 agonist ivuxolimab. These receptors all stem from an adult with an advanced solid tumor such as melanoma, head and neck, liver or kidney cancer.

This clone was seen only once. The rearrangement joins TRBV7-6 to TRBJ1-6, with D tentatively TRBD1 (5 bases). The CDR3 length is 15 residues. Germline V gives CDR1 SGHVS, CDR2 FNYEAQ. Between the trimmed V and J ends, which lost 1 base and 7 bases, there was a span of 11 bases. The CDR3 here is CASSLGQLGNSPLHF. CDR3 DNA: TGTGCCAGCAGCTTAGGACAGCTTGGGAATTCACCCCTCCACTTT.

The chain employs TRBV19 and TRBJ2-5; the match to TRBD2 covers 9 bases. J was trimmed by 2 bases and V by 5 bases; bases with no gene match: 6. This CDR3 has 15 amino acids. The V gene's germline CDR1 is LNHDA and CDR2 SQIVND (reference sequence). CDR3 sequence reads: CASSSRLAVQETQYF. The DNA for the CDR3 is TGTGCCAGTAGTTCCCGACTAGCGGTTCAAGAGACCCAGTACTTC.

This chain links TRBV10-2 with TRBJ2-3; 14 bases line up with TRBD2. Germline trimming cut 6 bases from V and 4 bases from J; bases unmatched to any gene: 3. This CDR3 spans 15 amino acids. Germline V CDR1 and CDR2: WSHSY, SAAADI. The DNA for the CDR3 is TGCGCCAGCAGCGGGGGACTAGCGGGGGCAGATACGCAGTATTTT. It encodes CASSGGLAGADTQYF.

This sequence joins TRBV18 and TRBJ2-6; a weak D match, TRBD1 (6 bases). V lost 3 bases to trimming and J lost 3 bases, with 9 bases between them. The CDR3 has 15 amino acids. Germline-derived CDR1 and CDR2 are KGHSH and LQKENI. CDR3 nucleotide sequence: TGTGCCAGCTCACCTCCAGGGGTTGGGGCCAACGTCCTGACTTTC. It translates to CASSPPGVGANVLTF. The whole variable domain, filled in from reference TRBV18 and TRBJ2-6, reads NAGVMQNPRHLVRRRGQEARLRCSPMKGHSHVYWYRQLPEEGLKFMVYLQKENIIDESGMPKERFSAEFPKEGPSILRIQQVVRGDSAAYFCASSPPGVGANVLTFGAGSRLTVL.

In this sample, this clone turned up a few times. The chain uses TRBV5-6 and TRBJ2-1; D is ambiguous. Germline CDR1 and CDR2: SGHDT and YYEEEE. Deletions cut 2 bases from V and 8 bases from J, with 8 bases between. The CDR3 length is 12 residues. CDR3 nucleotides: TGTGCCAGCAGCTTCCCTGACGATGAGCAGTTCTTC. This gives the protein CASSFPDDEQFF.

The chain links TRBV18 to TRBJ2-2; D is unclear. Germline CDR1 KGHSH, CDR2 LQKENI. CDR3 length equals 13 residues. V was shortened by 2 bases and J by 2 bases, with 3 bases between the two germline ends. CDR3: CASSPKNTGELFF. The CDR3 DNA follows: TGTGCCAGCTCACCAAAAAACACCGGGGAGCTGTTTTTT.

This clone showed up just once. V is TRBV7-2 and J is TRBJ2-7; D gene unclear. Germline V CDR1 and CDR2: SGHTA, FQGNSA. This CDR3 spans 13 amino acids. The V and J ends lost 1 base and 2 bases respectively, with 6 bases between them. Here the CDR3 reads CASSLGKPYEQYF. CDR3 nucleotide sequence: TGTGCCAGCAGCTTAGGGAAACCCTACGAGCAGTACTTC.

This clone appeared once. The genes are TRBV6-1 and TRBJ2-7; D gene uncertain. This CDR3 is built from 14 residues. V was clipped by 6 bases and J by 0 bases, with 12 bases between them. CDR1 is MNHNS, CDR2 SASEGT, per germline. The CDR3: CASRPIRSSYEQYF. The CDR3 DNA is TGTGCCAGCAGACCTATTAGGAGCTCCTACGAGCAGTACTTC.

This chain links TRBV18 with TRBJ1-1; D not resolved. Germline assignment: CDR1 KGHSH and CDR2 LQKENI. This CDR3 region has 14 residues. The V end was cut by 3 bases, the J end by 0 bases, with 8 bases between. The DNA for the CDR3 is TGTGCCAGCTCACCGGAGAGTTTGAACACTGAAGCTTTCTTT. Its protein is CASSPESLNTEAFF.